These 27 T cell receptor beta chains were sequenced from one sample in a study of blood T cell repertoires in COVID-19. The protocol was immunoSEQ multiplex PCR, while the TCRdb copy is restricted to in-frame clones and leaves out a portion. The data show over 100,000 clones, 85% to 90% seen once. Sequenced input: peripheral blood. These receptors came from a human donor in a cohort sampled during active COVID-19.

The rearrangement links TRBV30 to TRBJ2-5; TRBD2 aligns across 12 bases. Unmatched junction bases numbered 10, after V lost 7 bases and J lost 7 bases. CDR3 length: 14 amino acids. Germline V gene sequence: CDR1 GTSNPN, CDR2 SVGIG (reference sequence). CDR3 coding DNA: TGTGCCTCCCTAGCGGGGGGGCGGTTGGCGACCCAGTACTTC. Translating gives CASLAGGRLATQYF.

The CDR3 DNA reads TGTGCCAGTAGTCCCTACCCCGACAGTAATCAGCCCCAGCATTTT. Translation gives CASSPYPDSNQPQHF. This chain links TRBV19 with TRBJ1-5; D might be TRBD1 (5 bases). Germline V gene lookup returns CDR1 LNHDA and CDR2 SQIVND (reference sequence). Trimming removed 5 bases from V and 4 bases from J, with 15 bases in between. The CDR3 consists of 15 residues.

The chain joins TRBV18 to TRBJ1-3; D ambiguous. CDR1 is KGHSH and CDR2 is LQKENI in the germline V gene. V shed 3 bases and J shed 0 bases, with 9 bases lying between them. The CDR3 loop spans 15 amino acids. CDR3 DNA: TGTGCCAGCTCACCCGAGACAATCTCTGGAAACACCATATATTTT. It specifies CASSPETISGNTIYF. The whole variable domain, filled in from reference TRBV18 and TRBJ1-3, reads NAGVMQNPRHLVRRRGQEARLRCSPMKGHSHVYWYRQLPEEGLKFMVYLQKENIIDESGMPKERFSAEFPKEGPSILRIQQVVRGDSAAYFCASSPETISGNTIYFGEGSWLTVV.

The chain is built from TRBV7-6 and TRBJ2-6; a possible D gene is TRBD2 (5 bases). Looked up from germline, CDR1 is SGHVS and CDR2 is FNYEAQ. The CDR3 length is 16 residues. The V end lost 1 base, the J end lost 1 base, and 8 bases lay between the germline ends. CDR3 nucleotide sequence: TGTGCCAGCAGCTTAGGCGGAGGTTCTGGGGCCAACGTCCTGACTTTC. Translating gives CASSLGGGSGANVLTF.

The chain combines TRBV5-1 with TRBJ2-1; D is perhaps TRBD1 (6 bases). The CDR3 has 15 residues. The ends were cut back, 0 bases at V and 5 bases at J, with 12 bases in the middle. CDR1 is SGHRS and CDR2 is YFSETQ in the germline V gene. The CDR3 DNA sequence: TGCGCCAGCAGCTTGGACAGGGTCTTAGACAATGAGCAGTTCTTC. The encoded protein is CASSLDRVLDNEQFF.

This chain connects TRBV6-5 to TRBJ1-1; a weak D match, TRBD1 (6 bases). From germline, CDR1 is MNHEY and CDR2 SVGAGI. V lost 6 bases and J 5 bases, leaving 13 bases between the germline ends. The CDR3 totals 13 residues. The CDR3 DNA sequence: TGTGCCAGCAGCTCTCTCAGGGGAACTGAAGCTTTCTTT. It translates to CASSSLRGTEAFF.

This clone came up a few times. The genes are TRBV23-1 and TRBJ1-6; 7 bases map to TRBD1. TRBV23-1 is treated as an ORF (open reading frame) with a function not yet certain. Trimming at V came to 4 bases and at J to 12 bases, leaving 27 bases not matched to a gene. CDR3 length: 20 residues. CDR3: CASSPDKTNRGLIPDGPLHF. The CDR3 nucleotides are TGCGCCAGCAGTCCGGATAAGACGAACAGGGGCCTGATACCAGATGGACCCCTCCACTTT.

This rearrangement joins TRBV7-3 to TRBJ2-2; D possibly corresponds to TRBD2 (6 bases). CDR1 and CDR2 (germline): SGHTA, FQGTGA. The CDR3 contains 12 residues. Trimming pared 3 bases from V and 8 bases from J, leaving 7 bases between. CDR3 DNA sequence: TGTGCCAGCAGCTTCGGGAGTGGGGAGCTGTTTTTT. It yields the protein CASSFGSGELFF.

J is TRBJ2-7 and V is TRBV5-4; 10 bases line up with TRBD1. This CDR3 comprises 14 residues. Looked up from germline, CDR1 is SGHNT and CDR2 is YYREEE (reference sequence). V was pared by 4 bases and J by 6 bases, with 7 bases of the junction left unmatched. DNA for the CDR3: TGTGCCAGCAGCCCGCCGGACAGGGGGAGCGAGCAGTACTTC. Translated: CASSPPDRGSEQYF.

This chain connects TRBV28 to TRBJ2-1; 9 positions agree with TRBD2. Germline V gene lookup returns CDR1 MDHEN and CDR2 SYDVKM. The CDR3 spans 15 residues. V dropped 3 bases and J dropped 6; count of bases not matched to a gene: 6. CDR3: CASSLTSGLPNEQFF. The CDR3 region has the DNA TGTGCCAGCAGTTTGACTAGCGGCCTTCCCAATGAGCAGTTCTTC.

This rearrangement joins TRBV9 to TRBJ2-1; perhaps TRBD2 as D (8 bases). CDR1 and CDR2 (germline): SGDLS, YYNGEE. The length of the CDR3 is 16 residues. V gave up 4 bases and J gave up 6 bases, with 20 bases separating them. The chain's CDR3 is CASSPGGDRFFNEQFF. In nucleotides, the CDR3 is TGTGCCAGCAGCCCGGGGGGGGACAGATTCTTCAATGAGCAGTTCTTC.

This chain joins TRBV4-2 and TRBJ2-3, with 16 bases aligning to TRBD2. In germline, CDR1 is LGHNA, CDR2 YNFKEQ. CDR3 length equals 18 residues. V lost 1 base, J lost 5 bases, and 6 bases stayed unmatched. The DNA of the CDR3 is TGTGCCAGCAGCCAAGCCGGGACTAGCGGGGGGGATGGAGATACGCAGTATTTT. Residues: CASSQAGTSGGDGDTQYF.

The rearrangement joins TRBV7-2 to TRBJ1-4, with 8 bases fitting TRBD1. CDR1 and CDR2 from the germline V gene are SGHTA and FQGNSA. The V gene end was trimmed by 2 bases and the J gene end by 7 bases; junction bases not matched to a gene: 12. The CDR3 totals 17 residues. CDR3 DNA: TGTGCCAGCAGCTTAAACCCCCCAGGGGGCGGGGGTGAAAAACTGTTTTTT. Its protein product is CASSLNPPGGGGEKLFF.

The chain combines TRBV15 with TRBJ1-2; tentative D call: TRBD1 (5 bases). Germline V gene lookup returns CDR1 LNHNV and CDR2 YYDKDF (reference sequence). Trimming pared 6 bases from V and 10 bases from J, leaving 18 bases between. The CDR3 consists of 13 residues. CDR3 in amino acids: CATRGRQGVDYTF. The CDR3 coding sequence is TGTGCCACCAGGGGGAGGCAGGGTGTGGACTACACCTTC.

Here the CDR3 reads CASSLAADRGSVAGGFSYEQYF. The CDR3 DNA reads TGTGCCAGCAGCTTAGCCGCGGACAGGGGGTCCGTAGCGGGAGGGTTCTCCTACGAGCAGTACTTC. The chain uses TRBV7-2 and TRBJ2-7; weak D call: TRBD2 (11 bases). Trimming pared 0 bases from V and 0 bases from J, leaving 30 bases between. Germline CDR1 SGHTA, CDR2 FQGNSA. The CDR3 length is 22 residues.

The chain is built from TRBV20-1 and TRBJ1-1; D unresolved. V lost 3 bases and J 1 base, leaving 9 bases between the germline ends. The CDR3 sequence is 13 residues long. The germline V gene has CDR1 DFQATT and CDR2 SNEGSKA (reference sequence). The CDR3: CSASQTGNTEAFF. The CDR3 coding sequence is TGCAGTGCTAGTCAGACGGGGAACACTGAAGCTTTCTTT.

The chain combines TRBV19 with TRBJ2-5, with 7 bases lining up with TRBD2. Germline V gene data show CDR1 as LNHDA and CDR2 as SQIVND (reference sequence). CDR3 length: 15 amino acids. V lost 3 bases and J lost 4; bases outside the gene matches: 8. The CDR3 DNA sequence: TGTGCCAGTAGTATGGGAGGGCGCGGCGCAGAGACCCAGTACTTC. As protein: CASSMGGRGAETQYF.

The chain employs TRBV6-5 and TRBJ2-7; tentative D call: TRBD1 (5 bases). Trimming took off 2 bases at V and 2 bases at J, with 13 bases between the two ends. Germline assignment: CDR1 MNHEY and CDR2 SVGAGI. This CDR3 is 15 amino acids long. The CDR3 DNA reads as TGTGCCAGCAGTTACCTGTCCACAGGAGCCTACGAGCAGTACTTC. This gives the protein CASSYLSTGAYEQYF.

The rearrangement links TRBV12-3 or TRBV12-4 to TRBJ1-2, with TRBD1 matching over 11 bases. The CDR3 runs to 13 residues. The trim removed 6 bases at V and 8 bases at J, leaving 5 bases unmatched. CDR3 in amino acids: CASSPDRGLGYTF. CDR3 DNA: TGTGCCAGCAGCCCGGACAGGGGGCTCGGCTACACCTTC.

The gene calls are TRBV9 and TRBJ1-2, with 7 bases aligning to TRBD1. The CDR3 sequence is 13 residues long. Losses at the gene ends were 4 bases for V and 6 bases for J; bases not matched to a gene: 6. Germline V gives CDR1 SGDLS, CDR2 YYNGEE. CDR3 nucleotides: TGTGCCAGCAGCATGGGGGGACAGCATGGCTACACCTTC. Its protein is CASSMGGQHGYTF.

The rearrangement links TRBV9 to TRBJ2-1; D possibly corresponds to TRBD2 (6 bases). The CDR3 extends over 15 amino acids. CDR1 and CDR2 from the germline V gene are SGDLS and YYNGEE. V was trimmed by 3 bases and J by 0 bases, leaving 10 bases between them. This chain's CDR3 is CASSEGTRSYNEQFF. CDR3 sequence (DNA): TGTGCCAGCAGCGAAGGGACTCGCTCCTACAATGAGCAGTTCTTC.

The genes are TRBV28 and TRBJ2-7; D perhaps matches TRBD2 (5 bases). The CDR3 spans 16 residues. The germline V gene has CDR1 MDHEN and CDR2 SYDVKM. V was clipped by 6 bases and J by 0 bases, with 18 bases between them. CDR3 sequence reads: CASSQEGVGSSYEQYF. The CDR3 DNA is TGTGCCAGCAGCCAAGAGGGAGTGGGGAGCTCCTACGAGCAGTACTTC.

The chain couples TRBV5-4 to TRBJ2-3; D might be TRBD1 (6 bases). The CDR3 has 15 residues. Germline V gene data show CDR1 as SGHNT and CDR2 as YYREEE (reference sequence). Trimming took 2 bases from V and 4 from J, leaving 14 bases between them. The CDR3, as DNA: TGTGCCAGCAGCTTCGCACAGGGTGATGCAGATACGCAGTATTTT. It yields the protein CASSFAQGDADTQYF.

The chain is built from TRBV28 and TRBJ1-2; no reliable D call. The CDR3 contains 13 residues. Germline V CDR1 and CDR2: MDHEN, SYDVKM. V was shortened by 2 bases and J by 8 bases, with 12 bases between the two germline ends. The CDR3 sequence: CASSLRRDTGYTF. The CDR3 DNA reads as TGTGCCAGCAGTTTAAGGAGGGATACCGGCTACACCTTC.

This clone turned up a few times. This chain uses TRBV27 with TRBJ2-2; TRBD1 is a possible D gene (6 bases). The CDR3 is 15 residues long. Trimming cost V 2 bases and J 1 base, with 8 bases left between them. Germline CDR1 is MNHEY and CDR2 is SMNVEV (reference sequence). The CDR3 DNA reads as TGTGCCAGCAGTTTAAGGGACATGAACACCGGGGAGCTGTTTTTT. Residues: CASSLRDMNTGELFF.

The chain carries TRBV2 and TRBJ2-1, with 9 bases matching TRBD2. CDR3 length equals 15 residues. V trimming: 3 bases; J trimming: 4 bases; junction bases outside the gene matches: 4. CDR1 is SNHLY, CDR2 FYNNEI, per germline. CDR3 sequence: CASSDPAGGYNEQFF. CDR3 sequence (DNA): TGTGCCAGCAGTGATCCGGCGGGAGGGTACAATGAGCAGTTCTTC.

The table lists this clone with a count of one. The chain has TRBV2 and TRBJ1-5, with 9 nucleotides matching TRBD1. The CDR3 consists of 15 residues. Germline CDR1 reads SNHLY; CDR2 reads FYNNEI. Losses at the gene ends were 6 bases for V and 2 bases for J; bases not matched to a gene: 5. CDR3 protein: CASSGDRAGNQPQHF. The CDR3 DNA reads TGTGCCAGCAGCGGGGACAGGGCCGGCAATCAGCCCCAGCATTTT.